Following are 14 T cell receptor beta chains from one sample sequenced in a study of blood T cell repertoires in COVID-19. This table comes from immunoSEQ multiplex PCR, and its TCRdb copy is limited to in-frame clones, with some not included. The table lists under 150,000 clones, around 80% of them singletons, with under 4.5% in the top ten. The sample taken for sequencing was peripheral blood. These receptors all stem from a man aged 60-69 years with acute or convalescent COVID-19.

CDR3 bases: TGTGCCAGCAGTTTTCTGAACTATGGCTACACCTTC. It yields the protein CASSFLNYGYTF. The chain couples TRBV12-3 or TRBV12-4 to TRBJ1-2; D gene ambiguous. V was cut by 3 bases and J by 2 bases, with 4 bases left in between. The CDR3 is 12 amino acids.

The chain combines TRBV10-3 with TRBJ2-3; TRBD2 matches at 7 bases. Germline V gives CDR1 ENHRY, CDR2 SYGVKD. The CDR3 runs 15 residues. J gave up 1 base and V 6 bases, and 7 bases lay outside the gene matches. Here the CDR3 reads CAISLSGTRTDTQYF. CDR3 coding DNA: TGTGCCATCAGCCTAAGCGGGACTCGCACAGATACGCAGTATTTT.

This chain connects TRBV6-6 to TRBJ2-1, with 10 bases matching TRBD1. J was trimmed by 8 bases and V by 0 bases; bases with no gene match: 7. CDR3 length equals 16 residues. CDR1 is MNHNY, CDR2 SVGAGI, per germline (reference sequence). The CDR3 region has the DNA TGTGCCAGCAGTTACTCCAGCCGGGACAGGGGTCATGAGCAGTTCTTC. This codes for CASSYSSRDRGHEQFF.

This clone was observed a single time. The chain joins TRBV5-5 to TRBJ2-7; 9 bases are a match to TRBD2. Germline CDR1 reads SGHKS; CDR2 reads YYEKEE (reference sequence). The CDR3 runs 15 residues. The V and J ends lost 0 bases and 5 bases, in that order; junction bases with no gene match: 6. The CDR3 coding sequence is TGTGCCAGCAGCTTGGCAGGCGGGAGGGCCGACGAGCAGTACTTC. Translation: CASSLAGGRADEQYF.

The chain has TRBV5-1 and TRBJ2-3, with D unclear. V was pared by 0 bases and J by 2 bases, with 7 bases between. The CDR3 totals 14 residues. CDR1 is SGHRS, CDR2 YFSETQ, per germline. CDR3 in amino acids: CASSLAGVTDTQYF. CDR3 bases: TGCGCCAGCAGCTTGGCGGGTGTCACAGATACGCAGTATTTT.

This chain uses TRBV20-1 with TRBJ2-1; 15 nucleotides align to TRBD2. The trim removed 3 bases at V and 10 bases at J, leaving 7 bases unmatched. This CDR3 is 15 amino acids long. Germline CDR1 DFQATT, CDR2 SNEGSKA (reference sequence). The CDR3 loop reads CSASRTSGREGEQFF. As DNA, the CDR3 is TGCAGTGCTAGTCGGACTAGCGGGAGGGAGGGCGAGCAGTTCTTC.

This sequence joins TRBV6-2 or TRBV6-3 and TRBJ1-5; the D gene is possibly TRBD1 (5 bases). Germline lookup yields CDR1 MNHEY and CDR2 SVGEGT. V was pared by 0 bases and J by 4 bases, with 10 bases between. The CDR3 spans 15 residues. The CDR3 here is CASSYSDRINQPQHF. CDR3 coding DNA: TGTGCCAGCAGTTACTCCGACAGAATAAATCAGCCCCAGCATTTT.

The V call is TRBV9, the J call TRBJ2-7; TRBD1 agrees at 9 bases. With V trimmed by 3 bases and J by 5 bases, 6 bases remained unmatched. Germline CDR1 SGDLS, CDR2 YYNGEE. This CDR3 has 14 amino acids. The chain's CDR3 is CASSAGQGANEQYF. Here the CDR3 DNA reads TGTGCCAGCAGCGCGGGACAGGGAGCTAACGAGCAGTACTTC. The full variable domain, completed using reference TRBV9 and TRBJ2-7, is DSGVTQTPKHLITATGQRVTLRCSPRSGDLSVYWYQQSLDQGLQFLIQYYNGEERAKGNILERFSAQQFPDLHSELNLSSLELGDSALYFCASSAGQGANEQYFGPGTRLTVT.

The chain links TRBV28 to TRBJ2-7; 8 bases map to TRBD1. V dropped 8 bases and J dropped 3; count of bases not matched to a gene: 9. CDR1 and CDR2 (germline): MDHEN, SYDVKM. The length of the CDR3 is 14 residues. The CDR3 DNA is TGTGCCAGCCATCCCGGGACAGGATTCTACGAGCAGTACTTC. This gives the protein CASHPGTGFYEQYF.

This chain uses TRBV6-1 with TRBJ2-3; possibly TRBD2 for D (6 bases). Trimming took off 2 bases at V and 7 bases at J, with 13 bases between the two ends. The germline gives CDR1 MNHNS, CDR2 SASEGT. This CDR3 has 14 amino acids. The CDR3 coding sequence is TGTGCCAGCAGTGAACTACTAGCTCCCTATACGCAGTATTTT. Translating it yields CASSELLAPYTQYF.

The table lists this clone with a few counts. CDR3: CASGTSGRGSSYNEQFF. Here the CDR3 DNA reads TGTGCCAGCGGGACTAGCGGGAGGGGGAGCTCCTACAATGAGCAGTTCTTC. The chain carries TRBV14 and TRBJ2-1; 16 bases map to TRBD2. Germline assignment: CDR1 SGHDN and CDR2 FVKESK. Unmatched junction bases numbered 4, after V lost 8 bases and J lost 0 bases. The CDR3 consists of 17 residues.

V is TRBV6-6 and J is TRBJ1-4; 10 bases are a match to TRBD1. The V segment lost 6 bases and the J segment 8 bases; nucleotides outside the gene matches: 6. Per germline, CDR1 MNHNY and CDR2 SVGAGI (reference sequence). This CDR3 region has 14 residues. The DNA of the CDR3 is TGTGCCAGCAGCCCACCGGGACAGGGGGAAAAACTGTTTTTT. Amino acid sequence: CASSPPGQGEKLFF.

This chain uses TRBV7-3 with TRBJ2-1; D remains ambiguous. Trimming stripped 4 bases from V and 8 bases from J, with 6 bases between. Germline V gives CDR1 SGHTA, CDR2 FQGTGA. CDR3 size: 11 residues. For the CDR3, the DNA is TGTGCCAGCAGCTCGAGCTATGAGCAGTTCTTC. Protein: CASSSSYEQFF. The variable domain in full, with the rest retrieved from reference TRBV7-3 and TRBJ2-1, is GAGVSQTPSNKVTEKGKYVELRCDPISGHTALYWYRQSLGQGPEFLIYFQGTGAADDSGLPNDRFFAVRPEGSVSTLKIQRTERGDSAVYLCASSSSYEQFFGPGTRLTVL.

Notes on this clone: The junction does not match germline at one end; this may be a read error. The V gene is TRBV3-1 (or the pseudogene TRBV3-2), the J gene TRBJ1-1; D call uncertain. In germline, CDR1 is LGHDT, CDR2 YNNKEL (reference sequence). The CDR3 consists of 10 residues. The CDR3 reads CASSQGLPIF. The CDR3 region has the DNA TGTGCCAGCAGCCAAGGGCTCCCCATCTTT.